A selection of T cell receptor beta chains follows, all from one sample in a study of CD8 T cells in Susac syndrome. TCRdb recomputed calls from the immunoSEQ multiplex PCR reads with MiXCR, one row per CDR3 protein. The sample consists of about 150,000 distinct CDR3 sequences, 95% to 96% of them appearing once. Sequencing used CD8+ T cells from PBMCs. The receptors were sampled from a human donor with multiple sclerosis. Each CDR3 is given with its conserved first and last residue. D genes are given only for firm matches. Clone size is stated in some rows and not others, as once, few, many or a class when expanded.

D gene	clone size	J gene	V gene	CDR3 DNA	CDR3 protein
-	once	TRBJ2-7	TRBV9	TGTGCCAGCAGCCCCCTGGGTGGCAGGCCCTCCTACGAGCAGTACTTC	CASSPLGGRPSYEQYF
-	-	TRBJ2-1	TRBV30	TGTGCCTGGAGTGTACAAAATGAGCAGTTCTTC	CAWSVQNEQFF
-	-	TRBJ2-3	TRBV29-1	TGCAGCGTTGCGCAGGCAGATACAGATACGCAGTATTTT	CSVAQADTDTQYF
TRBD1	-	TRBJ2-7	TRBV6-5	TGTGCCAGCAGCCGGGACAGGGACGACGAGCAGTACTTC	CASSRDRDDEQYF
-	-	TRBJ2-5	TRBV30	TGTGCCTGGAGTCGTAGATGGCAGGCCCAAGAGACCCAGTACTTC	CAWSRRWQAQETQYF
-	-	TRBJ1-5	TRBV20-1	TGCAGTGCTAGAGGCCAGTATAGCAATCAGCCCCAGCATTTT	CSARGQYSNQPQHF
TRBD2	-	TRBJ2-1	TRBV11-2	TGTGCCAGCAGCTTAGAGCAGCGGGGGGCATACTTAATGTACAATGAGCAGTTCTTC	CASSLEQRGAYLMYNEQFF
-	-	TRBJ2-1	TRBV9	TGTGCCAGCAGCGCCCTAGCGCCTCCAGAGGACAATGAGCAGTTCTTC	CASSALAPPEDNEQFF
-	-	TRBJ2-1	TRBV30	TGTGCCTGGTTCCGGGACCCCTACAATGAGCAGTTCTTC	CAWFRDPYNEQFF
-	once	TRBJ2-2	TRBV30	TGTGCCTGGAGTGGGCTGGCCGGGGAGCTGTTTTTT	CAWSGLAGELFF
TRBD1	-	TRBJ1-6	TRBV4-1	TGCGCCAGCAGCCATCCACAGGGGGCTGATTCACCCCTCCACTTT	CASSHPQGADSPLHF
-	-	TRBJ2-1	TRBV29-1	TGCAGCGCATTGGATCCCAATGAGCAGTTCTTC	CSALDPNEQFF
TRBD1	-	TRBJ1-4	TRBV4-1	TGCGCCAGCAGCCAAGTTGTTGAGACAGGGAGGGAAAAACTGTTTTTT	CASSQVVETGREKLFF
-	-	TRBJ2-5	TRBV7-9	TGTGCCAGCAGCTTCGTCAGTTTATTGGAAGAGACCCAGTACTTC	CASSFVSLLEETQYF
-	-	TRBJ1-2	TRBV12-5	TGTGCTGGTCAGGAGGACTATGGCTACACCTTC	CAGQEDYGYTF
-	-	TRBJ2-5	TRBV27	TGTGCCAGCAGTCTATATACAGGGAAAGAGACCCAGTACTTC	CASSLYTGKETQYF
-	once	TRBJ1-1	TRBV27	TGTGCCAGCAGTTTTGGACGGTACACTGAAGCTTTCTTT	CASSFGRYTEAFF
-	-	TRBJ2-6	TRBV30	TGTGCCTGGAGTATTGGCTCTGGGGCCAACGTCCTGACTTTC	CAWSIGSGANVLTF
-	-	TRBJ1-2	TRBV14	TGTGCCAGCAGCCAAAAAGGGTACTATGGCTACACCTTC	CASSQKGYYGYTF
-	-	TRBJ2-7	TRBV5-4	TGTGCCAGCAGCTTGGAAGGGACCTCGAGGGAGGAGCAGTACTTC	CASSLEGTSREEQYF
-	-	TRBJ2-1	TRBV14	TGTGCCAGCAGCCAAGTGAAGTCCAATGGGGAGCAGTTCTTC	CASSQVKSNGEQFF
-	-	TRBJ2-3	TRBV20-1	TGCAGTGCTAGAGATCCCCTTATGGCGGGGGCTGGAGATACGCAGTATTTT	CSARDPLMAGAGDTQYF
TRBD2	-	TRBJ2-3	TRBV2	TGTGCCAGCAGTGCCGTCTTAGCGGGGGGCACAGATACGCAGTATTTT	CASSAVLAGGTDTQYF
-	once	TRBJ1-5	TRBV12-3/TRBV12-4	TGTGCCAGCAGTTTAGGGGAATTGGACCCGGGAGACCCCCAGCATTTT	CASSLGELDPGDPQHF
-	-	TRBJ2-2	TRBV29-1	TGCAGCGTTGCATGGAAGAAAGGGGAGCTGTTTTTT	CSVAWKKGELFF
-	-	TRBJ2-3	TRBV7-9	TGTGCCAGCAGCTTATTCTCCCACGATACGCAGTATTTT	CASSLFSHDTQYF
-	-	TRBJ2-7	TRBV19	TGTGCCAGTAGTATAACGGGTGACTCCTACGAGCAGTACTTC	CASSITGDSYEQYF
TRBD1	once	TRBJ2-1	TRBV5-4	TGTGCCAGCAGCTGGGGACAGGGGGCTAGCCGCCTTGGTGGTGAGCAGTTCTTC	CASSWGQGASRLGGEQFF
-	-	TRBJ1-6	TRBV7-8	TGTGCCAGCAGCGAGACTTTGAACGATAATTCACCCCTCCACTTT	CASSETLNDNSPLHF
-	-	TRBJ1-1	TRBV19	TGTGCCAGTAGTATAGGAGGGGTGACTGAAGCTTTCTTT	CASSIGGVTEAFF
TRBD2	-	TRBJ2-7	TRBV27	TGTGCCCGGCTGGGGACTAGCGACCACGAGCAGTACTTC	CARLGTSDHEQYF
TRBD1	-	TRBJ1-1	TRBV15	TGTGCCACCAGCAGAGATCTGGGGGACAGCGAAGCTTTCTTT	CATSRDLGDSEAFF
-	-	TRBJ2-7	TRBV10-3	TGTGCCATCAGTGAAGGGACGGGCTCCTACGAGCAGTACTTC	CAISEGTGSYEQYF
TRBD2	-	TRBJ2-3	TRBV7-9	TGTGCCAGCAGCTCTGGGACTAGCCGACAAGATACGCAGTATTTT	CASSSGTSRQDTQYF
-	-	TRBJ2-7	TRBV29-1	TGCAGCGTTCTACAGAGCTCCTACGAGCAGTACTTC	CSVLQSSYEQYF
-	-	TRBJ2-1	TRBV4-1	TGCGCCAGCAGCCAAGTTTCCATGCACAATGAGCAGTTCTTC	CASSQVSMHNEQFF
TRBD1	once	TRBJ1-2	TRBV20-1	TGCAGTGCTAGTTTGCCCTTTAGTCTGGGACAGAGCCTCGGCTACACCTTC	CSASLPFSLGQSLGYTF
-	once	TRBJ2-1	TRBV29-1	TGCAGCGTTGAGGGCGGGCCTGGGGAGCTGTTCTTC	CSVEGGPGELFF
-	-	TRBJ2-3	TRBV27	TGTGCCAGCTTTTCGAGTCATGGTGCAGATACGCAGTATTTT	CASFSSHGADTQYF
-	-	TRBJ2-3	TRBV24-1	TGTGCCACCAGTGATCTGGACTCAGATACGCAGTATTTT	CATSDLDSDTQYF
-	-	TRBJ2-7	TRBV15	TGTGCCACCAGCAGCTACCGGGACGGCCCCCCGGAGCAGTACTTC	CATSSYRDGPPEQYF
-	-	TRBJ1-3	TRBV29-1	TGCAGCGTGGTTAATTTGGGAGGCACCATATATTTT	CSVVNLGGTIYF
-	-	TRBJ1-5	TRBV4-1	TGCGCCAGCAGCCAAGTTAATACAAGGGGAAATCAGCCCCAGCATTTT	CASSQVNTRGNQPQHF
TRBD1	-	TRBJ1-6	TRBV6-1	TGTGCCAGCAGTCCCGGGACAGGGAGCTCCTATAATTCACCCCTCCACTTT	CASSPGTGSSYNSPLHF
-	few	TRBJ2-6	TRBV11-2	TGTGCCAGCAGCTTAGGTCGGGGCGGGGCCAACGTCCTGACTTTC	CASSLGRGGANVLTF
-	-	TRBJ2-3	TRBV6-6	TGTGCCAGCAGTTTTGTGGGGGCCAGGGTTTCAGATACGCAGTATTTT	CASSFVGARVSDTQYF
-	-	TRBJ1-1	TRBV5-1	TGCGCCAGCAGCTTGGATGGGGGCTCGACTGAAGCTTTCTTT	CASSLDGGSTEAFF
-	-	TRBJ1-2	TRBV29-1	TGCAGCGTTGCCGAAAGCCCACCTTTCTATGGCTACACCTTC	CSVAESPPFYGYTF
TRBD1	-	TRBJ2-1	TRBV3-1	TGTGCCAGCAGCCAGTCGGGGACAGGGCGGTTCTTC	CASSQSGTGRFF
TRBD1	-	TRBJ2-7	TRBV29-1	TGCAGCGCCAGGGGGTCGGGTTCTGGCTACGAGCAGTACTTC	CSARGSGSGYEQYF
-	-	TRBJ1-5	TRBV27	TGTGCCAGCAGTCCGACAGTTAGCAATCAGCCCCAGCATTTT	CASSPTVSNQPQHF
-	-	TRBJ1-5	TRBV19	TGTGCCAGTAGTATAGGGCAGGGTGGCAATCAGCCCCAGCATTTT	CASSIGQGGNQPQHF
-	-	TRBJ2-1	TRBV5-1	TGCGCCAGCAGCACCCGTCCCGGGGGGCCTCGGAATGAGCAGTTCTTC	CASSTRPGGPRNEQFF
TRBD1	-	TRBJ1-2	TRBV9	TGTGCCAGCAGCCCGGGGGACAGGGACAATTATGGCTACACCTTC	CASSPGDRDNYGYTF
-	-	TRBJ1-2	TRBV5-6	TGTGCCAGCAGCTTGGATTTGACGGGATGGTATGGCTACACCTTC	CASSLDLTGWYGYTF